This T cell receptor (beta chain) emerged from a study of blood T cell repertoires in COVID-19. Turning to the study itself: Nucleic acid was either cDNA or gDNA, and it came from T cells, B-cell-depleted T cells, or PBMCs.

Original handling: Reference gene primer amplification gave nucleated cell count estimates. The assay was immunoSEQ multiplex PCR, and TCRdb's table has in-frame clones only and misses some. Clonal size and the V and J genes are those of that table, whereas D and trimming came from the DNA. The sample has 150,000 to 200,000 clones, about 85% seen once; the top ten hold under 4%. The V end lost 4 bases, the J end lost 0 bases, and 16 bases lay between the germline ends. The CDR3 extends over 17 amino acids. Germline V gene data show CDR1 as SGHDN and CDR2 as FVKESK. The J gene is TRBJ1-3, the V gene TRBV14; TRBD1 is a possible D gene (5 bases). The sequence was collected from a human donor with acute or convalescent COVID-19. The donor label of this sample is uncertain. Source material: peripheral blood. This chain's CDR3 is CASSPGSGGGSGNTIYF. The CDR3 DNA follows: TGTGCCAGCAGCCCGGGTTCGGGCGGGGGCTCTGGAAACACCATATATTTT.